This is a list of T cell receptor beta chains from one sample in a study of cytomegalovirus exposure and HLA in healthy donors. Clones were sequenced by immunoSEQ multiplex PCR, and TCRdb holds only the in-frame ones, with some missing. This sample has 110,000 to 150,000 clones; roughly 80% occur once, and the top ten carry approximately 4.2%. The material sequenced was PBMCs. The receptors come from a woman between 40 and 55 years old in good health and CMV-seropositive. Each CDR3 is given with its conserved first and last residue. A D gene is named only where the DNA matches it firmly. Clone size is not always given. Where it is, it says once, few, many or a class for expanded clones.

CDR3 protein: CASSSLLDRAYGYTF
CDR3 DNA: TGTGCCAGCAGTTCCTTATTGGACAGGGCCTATGGCTACACCTTC
V gene: TRBV27
clone size: NA
CDR3 length: 15
J gene: TRBJ1-2
D gene: TRBD1

CDR3 protein: CAWDRGNEKLFF
CDR3 DNA: TGTGCCTGGGACAGGGGTAATGAAAAACTGTTTTTT
V gene: TRBV30
clone size: few
CDR3 length: 12
J gene: TRBJ1-4
D gene: TRBD1

CDR3 protein: CASSLTDSYEQYF
CDR3 DNA: TGTGCCAGCAGCCTGACAGACTCCTACGAGCAGTACTTC
V gene: TRBV11-2
clone size: NA
CDR3 length: 13
J gene: TRBJ2-7
D gene: NA

CDR3 protein: CASSLASDRNTQYF
CDR3 DNA: TGTGCCAGCAGCTTGGCCTCGGACAGAAATACGCAGTATTTT
V gene: TRBV5-4
clone size: NA
CDR3 length: 14
J gene: TRBJ2-3
D gene: NA

CDR3 protein: CAWSDGRVRDLYEQYF
CDR3 DNA: TGTGCCTGGAGTGATGGACGGGTCAGGGATCTTTACGAGCAGTACTTC
V gene: TRBV30
clone size: NA
CDR3 length: 16
J gene: TRBJ2-7
D gene: NA

CDR3 protein: CASSTPGVSRTEAFF
CDR3 DNA: TGTGCCAGCAGCACCCCGGGAGTGTCGAGGACTGAAGCTTTCTTT
V gene: TRBV5-8
clone size: few
CDR3 length: 15
J gene: TRBJ1-1
D gene: NA

CDR3 protein: CASSELTSGTYNEQFF
CDR3 DNA: TGTGCCAGCAGTGAATTAACTAGCGGAACCTACAATGAGCAGTTCTTC
V gene: TRBV6-1
clone size: NA
CDR3 length: 16
J gene: TRBJ2-1
D gene: TRBD2

CDR3 protein: CASSLGIWDRGRGYTF
CDR3 DNA: TGTGCCAGCAGCTTAGGGATTTGGGACAGGGGACGTGGCTACACCTTC
V gene: TRBV7-2
clone size: NA
CDR3 length: 16
J gene: TRBJ1-2
D gene: TRBD1

CDR3 protein: CASSRDRAGYTF
CDR3 DNA: TGTGCCAGCAGCCGGGACAGGGCTGGCTACACCTTC
V gene: TRBV5-8
clone size: NA
CDR3 length: 12
J gene: TRBJ1-2
D gene: TRBD1

CDR3 protein: CASGQTGYTGELFF
CDR3 DNA: TGTGCTAGTGGGCAGACAGGGTATACCGGGGAGCTGTTTTTT
V gene: TRBV12-5
clone size: NA
CDR3 length: 14
J gene: TRBJ2-2
D gene: TRBD1

CDR3 protein: CATSRDSQRGGSDTQYF
CDR3 DNA: TGTGCCACCAGCAGAGATTCCCAGCGGGGAGGCTCGGATACGCAGTATTTT
V gene: TRBV15
clone size: NA
CDR3 length: 17
J gene: TRBJ2-3
D gene: TRBD2

CDR3 protein: CASRKELSGNTIYF
CDR3 DNA: TGTGCCAGCAGGAAGGAGCTCTCTGGCAACACCATATATTTT
V gene: TRBV6-5
clone size: NA
CDR3 length: 14
J gene: TRBJ1-3
D gene: NA

CDR3 protein: CASSIGGLAGGQETQYF
CDR3 DNA: TGTGCCAGTAGTATAGGCGGACTAGCGGGGGGTCAAGAGACCCAGTACTTC
V gene: TRBV19
clone size: once
CDR3 length: 17
J gene: TRBJ2-5
D gene: TRBD2

CDR3 protein: CASSPSGNIQYF
CDR3 DNA: TGTGCCAGCAGCCCTAGCGGAAACATTCAGTACTTC
V gene: TRBV14
clone size: NA
CDR3 length: 12
J gene: TRBJ2-4
D gene: TRBD2

CDR3 protein: CASSRNLGVVTEAFF
CDR3 DNA: TGCGCCAGCAGCCGAAATCTAGGGGTAGTCACTGAAGCTTTCTTT
V gene: TRBV4-1
clone size: NA
CDR3 length: 15
J gene: TRBJ1-1
D gene: NA

CDR3 protein: CASSLGHNTGELFF
CDR3 DNA: TGCGCCAGCAGCTTGGGACACAACACCGGGGAGCTGTTTTTT
V gene: TRBV5-1
clone size: NA
CDR3 length: 14
J gene: TRBJ2-2
D gene: NA

CDR3 protein: CASCSTTNYGYTF
CDR3 DNA: TGTGCCAGCTGCTCAACAACTAACTATGGCTACACCTTC
V gene: TRBV25-1
clone size: NA
CDR3 length: 13
J gene: TRBJ1-2
D gene: NA

CDR3 protein: CASSSQGGNYEQYF
CDR3 DNA: TGTGCCAGCAGCTCCCAGGGGGGAAACTACGAGCAGTACTTC
V gene: TRBV9
clone size: NA
CDR3 length: 14
J gene: TRBJ2-7
D gene: NA

CDR3 protein: CASSSTGARGTEAFF
CDR3 DNA: TGTGCCAGCAGCTCCACAGGGGCACGGGGCACTGAAGCTTTCTTT
V gene: TRBV7-2
clone size: NA
CDR3 length: 15
J gene: TRBJ1-1
D gene: TRBD1

CDR3 protein: CASSLSVSGNTIYF
CDR3 DNA: TGTGCCAGCAGTTTATCGGTTTCTGGAAACACCATATATTTT
V gene: TRBV28
clone size: NA
CDR3 length: 14
J gene: TRBJ1-3
D gene: NA

CDR3 protein: CASSQKQGVNTEAFF
CDR3 DNA: TGTGCCAGCAGTCAAAAACAGGGGGTGAACACTGAAGCTTTCTTT
V gene: TRBV6-6
clone size: few
CDR3 length: 15
J gene: TRBJ1-1
D gene: TRBD1

CDR3 protein: CASSLSWGARSPLHF
CDR3 DNA: TGTGCCAGCAGTTTATCGTGGGGCGCGAGGTCACCCCTCCACTTT
V gene: TRBV27
clone size: NA
CDR3 length: 15
J gene: TRBJ1-6
D gene: NA

CDR3 protein: CASSLGGLYQETQYF
CDR3 DNA: TGTGCCAGCAGCCTGGGCGGGTTGTACCAAGAGACCCAGTACTTC
V gene: TRBV2
clone size: NA
CDR3 length: 15
J gene: TRBJ2-5
D gene: NA

CDR3 protein: CASSLQLNEKLFF
CDR3 DNA: TGTGCCAGCAGCCTACAGCTTAATGAAAAACTGTTTTTT
V gene: TRBV7-9
clone size: NA
CDR3 length: 13
J gene: TRBJ1-4
D gene: NA

CDR3 protein: CASSLTGGITNEKLFF
CDR3 DNA: TGTGCCAGCAGCCTTACAGGGGGTATCACTAATGAAAAACTGTTTTTT
V gene: TRBV7-9
clone size: NA
CDR3 length: 16
J gene: TRBJ1-4
D gene: TRBD1

CDR3 protein: CASSPRGEIDTQYF
CDR3 DNA: TGTGCCAGCAGTCCCAGGGGTGAGATAGATACGCAGTATTTT
V gene: TRBV6-1
clone size: once
CDR3 length: 14
J gene: TRBJ2-3
D gene: NA

CDR3 protein: CASSQEVGHLYGYTF
CDR3 DNA: TGCGCCAGCAGCCAAGAGGTAGGACACCTCTATGGCTACACCTTC
V gene: TRBV4-3
clone size: NA
CDR3 length: 15
J gene: TRBJ1-2
D gene: NA